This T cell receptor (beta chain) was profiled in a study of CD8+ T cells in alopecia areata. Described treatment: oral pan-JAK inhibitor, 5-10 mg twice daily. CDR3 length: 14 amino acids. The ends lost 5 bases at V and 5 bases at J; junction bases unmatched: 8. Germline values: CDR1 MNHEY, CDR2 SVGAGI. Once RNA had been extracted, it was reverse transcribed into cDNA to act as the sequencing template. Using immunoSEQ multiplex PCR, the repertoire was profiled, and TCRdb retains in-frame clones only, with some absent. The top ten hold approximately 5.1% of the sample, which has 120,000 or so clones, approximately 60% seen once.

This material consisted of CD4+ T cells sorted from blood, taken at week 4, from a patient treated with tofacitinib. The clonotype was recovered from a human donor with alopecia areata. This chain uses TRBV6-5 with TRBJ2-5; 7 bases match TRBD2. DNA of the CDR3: TGTGCCAGCAGTGAGACTAGCCGGTGGGAGACCCAGTACTTC. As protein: CASSETSRWETQYF.